This is a list of T cell receptor beta chains from one sample in a study of T cells in Graves' hyperthyroidism and ophthalmopathy. TCRdb ran MiXCR on the multiplex PCR reads and lists one entry per CDR3 protein. The profile shows hundreds of thousands of distinct CDR3 sequences, just under 45% of them singletons. Material for sequencing was peripheral blood or thyroid tissue (not recorded which). The receptors originated from an adult man with Graves' disease, either hyperthyroidism or ophthalmopathy (not recorded which). CDR3s include the opening cysteine and the closing phenylalanine or tryptophan. The order of the fields is V gene, J gene, CDR3 length, D gene, clone size, CDR3 protein, CDR3 DNA. D genes are given only for firm matches. Only part of the rows carry a size: once, few, many, or a class if the clone is expanded.

>TRBV5-1|TRBJ1-1|12|NA|many
CASSYVQDEAFF
TGCGCCAGCAGCTACGTACAGGACGAAGCTTTCTTT
>TRBV10-3|TRBJ2-7|15|NA|NA
CASRPILRRSYEQYF
TGTGCCAGCAGACCAATTCTTCGCCGATCCTACGAGCAGTACTTC
>TRBV29-1|TRBJ1-1|13|NA|NA
CSYGTTGNTEAFF
TGCAGTTACGGAACCACAGGGAACACTGAAGCTTTCTTT
>TRBV24-1|TRBJ2-2|16|TRBD1|NA
CATSDLGQENTGELFF
TGTGCCACCAGTGATTTGGGACAGGAAAACACCGGGGAGCTGTTTTTT
>TRBV29-1|TRBJ1-1|13|NA|many
CSVLGQGTTEAFF
TGCAGCGTCCTGGGGCAGGGGACGACTGAAGCTTTCTTT
>TRBV2|TRBJ2-7|16|NA|NA
CASTETGWEDAYEQYF
TGTGCCAGCACTGAGACAGGCTGGGAGGATGCCTACGAGCAGTACTTC
>TRBV7-2|TRBJ1-4|15|TRBD1|NA
CASSLSQGLGEKLFF
TGTGCCAGCAGCTTATCACAGGGGCTGGGGGAAAAACTGTTTTTT
>TRBV2|TRBJ1-5|15|TRBD1|NA
CASGEGQGRHQPQHF
TGTGCCAGCGGTGAGGGACAGGGGCGTCATCAGCCCCAGCATTTT
>TRBV20-1|TRBJ1-2|15|TRBD1|NA
CSAKEAPGGYYGYTF
TGCAGTGCTAAAGAAGCGCCAGGGGGCTATTATGGCTACACCTTC
>TRBV24-1|TRBJ2-7|11|NA|many
CATSAGSEQYF
TGTGCCACCAGTGCAGGGAGCGAGCAGTACTTC
>TRBV25-1|TRBJ1-4|16|NA|NA
CASSEYQTRGNEKLFF
TGTGCCAGCAGTGAATATCAAACCCGGGGTAATGAAAAACTGTTTTTT
>TRBV4-1|TRBJ1-5|17|NA|few
CASSPPLGLQVGQPQHF
TGTGCCAGCAGCCCTCCCCTAGGTCTACAGGTCGGTCAGCCCCAGCATTTT
>TRBV10-1|TRBJ1-2|16|NA|many
CASRYQDEVHGDGYTF
TGCGCCAGCAGATACCAGGACGAAGTCCATGGTGATGGCTACACCTTC
>TRBV7-9|TRBJ2-7|12|NA|many
CASSRVSDEQYF
TGTGCCAGCAGCCGTGTCAGTGACGAGCAGTACTTC
>TRBV7-9|TRBJ1-1|13|NA|NA
CASRNGGDTEAFF
TGTGCCAGCAGAAACGGGGGGGACACTGAAGCTTTCTTT
>TRBV12-3/TRBV12-4|TRBJ2-7|13|TRBD2|few
CASRGLAGYEQYF
TGTGCCAGCAGGGGACTAGCGGGGTACGAGCAGTACTTC